The clone carrying this T cell receptor beta chain has more than one count but fewer than ten. These data originate in a study of blood T cell repertoires in COVID-19. The wider study: The study drew acute and convalescent COVID-19 samples from the United States, Italy and Spain.

Produced via immunoSEQ multiplex PCR; TCRdb's table is partial and in-frame only. The table includes over 150,000 clones, 76% detected once. Germline-derived CDR1 and CDR2 are KGHSH and LQKENI. The V and J ends lost 5 bases and 11 bases respectively, with 27 bases between them. The CDR3 is 16 amino acids. The chain is built from TRBV18 and TRBJ1-1; a possible D gene is TRBD1 (6 bases). Sequencing was done on a sample of peripheral blood. This clonotype was obtained from a woman older than 75 with acute or convalescent COVID-19. CDR3 nucleotides: TGTGCCAGCTCATCGTCACAGGGTAGGGCCCAGAACGAGGCTTTCTTT. It encodes CASSSSQGRAQNEAFF. The whole variable domain, remainder taken from reference TRBV18 and TRBJ1-1, is NAGVMQNPRHLVRRRGQEARLRCSPMKGHSHVYWYRQLPEEGLKFMVYLQKENIIDESGMPKERFSAEFPKEGPSILRIQQVVRGDSAAYFCASSSSQGRAQNEAFFGQGTRLTVV.